This record looks at one T cell receptor (beta chain) sequence and its context. The data derive from a study of blood T cell repertoires in COVID-19. Study background: Sources were T cells, B-cell-depleted T cells, or PBMCs; the material itself was cDNA or gDNA.

Clones were read by immunoSEQ multiplex PCR, and TCRdb kept only the in-frame ones, dropping some. The table includes about 190,000 clones, approximately 79% detected once. CDR1 LNHNV and CDR2 YYDKDF come from the germline V gene (reference sequence). After removal of 0 bases from V and 4 bases from J, the junction contained 3 bases not matched to a gene. The length of the CDR3 is 16 residues. The clonotype was recovered from a woman aged 45-65 years with acute or convalescent COVID-19. The sample comprised peripheral blood. The chain carries TRBV15 and TRBJ1-5, with 10 bases fitting TRBD1. CDR3 nucleotides: TGTGCCACCAGCAGAGATCGGACAGGGGGGAATCAGCCCCAGCATTTT. Translation gives CATSRDRTGGNQPQHF.